Below are 9 T cell receptor beta chains sequenced from a single sample in a study of blood T cell repertoires in COVID-19. Data came from immunoSEQ multiplex PCR; TCRdb stores just in-frame clones and leaves some out. Among approximately 300,000 clones, approximately 90% were seen once, and the ten largest hold 4.5% to 7%. The sequencing input was PBMCs or T cells enriched from blood (not recorded which). All receptors come from a woman in her twenties or thirties who had recovered from COVID-19.

The DNA for the CDR3 is TGCGCCAGCAGCTTGGGAGGGATTAGATCTGGAAACACCATATATTTT. This sequence encodes CASSLGGIRSGNTIYF. This chain connects TRBV5-1 to TRBJ1-3; D not resolved. V lost 0 bases and J lost 1, with 11 bases in between. The CDR3 runs 16 residues. Per germline, CDR1 SGHRS and CDR2 YFSETQ.

The chain carries TRBV7-2 and TRBJ1-1; no clear D gene. With 1 base removed from V and 8 bases from J, the gap between germline ends came to 14 bases. CDR1 is SGHTA and CDR2 is FQGNSA in the germline V gene. The CDR3 loop spans 14 amino acids. In DNA, the CDR3 is TGTGCCAGCAGCTTAGTTGGTTCTCCAGGAGAAGCTTTCTTT. Amino acid sequence: CASSLVGSPGEAFF.

The rearrangement uses TRBV18 and TRBJ2-1; D remains unclear. CDR1 and CDR2 from the germline V gene are KGHSH and LQKENI. V was trimmed by 6 bases and J by 2 bases, leaving 14 bases between them. This CDR3 comprises 15 residues. In nucleotides, the CDR3 is TGTGCCAGCTCGCCTCCAGGTGGAACCTACAATGAGCAGTTCTTC. This translates into CASSPPGGTYNEQFF.

The chain uses TRBV27 and TRBJ1-3; weak D call: TRBD1 (5 bases). CDR1 is MNHEY and CDR2 is SMNVEV in the germline V gene (reference sequence). V gave up 2 bases and J gave up 0 bases, with 8 bases separating them. CDR3 size: 15 residues. This CDR3 is CASSLRGLSGNTIYF. The CDR3 DNA reads TGTGCCAGCAGTTTAAGGGGACTCTCTGGAAACACCATATATTTT.

This clone appeared once. The gene calls are TRBV19 and TRBJ1-5, with 9 nucleotides matching TRBD1. V was clipped by 6 bases and J by 4 bases; unmatched bases: 7. The CDR3 is 15 residues long. Germline-derived CDR1 and CDR2 are LNHDA and SQIVND (reference sequence). The chain's CDR3 is CASSLGQGGNQPQHF. The CDR3 bases are TGTGCCAGTAGCCTGGGACAGGGAGGGAATCAGCCCCAGCATTTT. The whole variable domain, filled in from reference TRBV19 and TRBJ1-5, reads DGGITQSPKYLFRKEGQNVTLSCEQNLNHDAMYWYRQDPGQGLRLIYYSQIVNDFQKGDIAEGYSVSREKKESFPLTVTSAQKNPTAFYLCASSLGQGGNQPQHFGDGTRLSIL.

V usage is TRBV29-1 and J usage is TRBJ1-1, with D tentatively TRBD1 (5 bases). V was pared by 6 bases and J by 3 bases, with 14 bases between. Germline lookup yields CDR1 SQVTM and CDR2 ANQGSEA. The CDR3 spans 13 residues. The CDR3: CSVVRGSDTEAFF. The DNA for the CDR3 is TGCAGCGTAGTCCGGGGGTCTGACACTGAAGCTTTCTTT.

This clone has a single count. The CDR3 DNA follows: TGTGCCAGCTCAAGTAGGACAGGGGTTGAAGCTTTCTTT. Its protein product is CASSSRTGVEAFF. The rearrangement uses TRBV18 and TRBJ1-1; 9 bases match TRBD1. The CDR3 runs 13 residues. Looked up from germline, CDR1 is KGHSH and CDR2 is LQKENI. The junction had 5 bases not matched to a gene; V was cut back by 5 bases and J by 7 bases.

The chain uses TRBV30 and TRBJ1-1, with unresolved D. CDR1 and CDR2 from the germline V gene are GTSNPN and SVGIG (reference sequence). This CDR3 spans 11 amino acids. In nucleotides, the CDR3 is TGTGCGGGAGCCCTGAACACTGAAGCTTTCTTT. It yields the protein CAGALNTEAFF.

Only a few counts were recorded for this clone. V is TRBV11-1 and J is TRBJ1-1; 7 positions agree with TRBD1. Germline trimming cut 5 bases from V and 3 bases from J; bases unmatched to any gene: 3. From germline, CDR1 is SGHAT and CDR2 FQDESV (reference sequence). The CDR3 contains 13 residues. This CDR3 reads CASSRTGDTEAFF. The DNA of the CDR3 is TGTGCCAGCAGCCGTACAGGGGACACTGAAGCTTTCTTT.